These 8 T cell receptor beta chains were all obtained from the same sample, sequenced in a study of vaccination effects on CD4 cells after COVID-19. No antigen is known for these receptors. TCRdb's table, derived via immunoSEQ multiplex PCR, lists solely in-frame clones and lacks some. The profile shows more than 25,000 clones, approximately 68% of them singletons. The ViraFEST assay expanded antigen-specific CD4+ T cells with viral peptide pools before sequencing. Having been cultured for around ten days, the cells underwent CD4+ T cell isolation. Here the sequenced sample was CD4+ T cells from PBMCs cultured with HCoV-229E spike peptides, taken before COVID-19 vaccination. The receptors come from a human donor who received a COVID-19 vaccine.

The rearrangement joins TRBV7-9 to TRBJ1-3; perhaps TRBD1 as D (5 bases). CDR1 and CDR2 (germline): SEHNR, FQNEAQ (reference sequence). Trimming left V 5 bases short and J 2 bases short, with 22 bases between. This CDR3 contains 18 residues. DNA for the CDR3: TGTGCCAGCAGCCCCCGGACCCAATCAGGGTCCCCTGGAAACACCATATATTTT. This codes for CASSPRTQSGSPGNTIYF.

This clone was observed a few times. The J gene is TRBJ2-5, the V gene TRBV5-1; 7 bases line up with TRBD2. The CDR3 extends over 15 amino acids. CDR1 SGHRS and CDR2 YFSETQ come from the germline V gene. The V gene end was trimmed by 0 bases and the J gene end by 3 bases; junction bases not matched to a gene: 5. CDR3 protein: CASSLAGRREETQYF. The CDR3 DNA reads TGCGCCAGCAGCTTGGCCGGGAGGAGGGAAGAGACCCAGTACTTC.

This sequence joins TRBV11-2 and TRBJ1-2; maybe TRBD1 (6 bases). Germline V lookup: CDR1 SGHAT, CDR2 FQNNGV. The CDR3 loop spans 16 amino acids. With 5 bases removed from V and 4 bases from J, the gap between germline ends came to 20 bases. The CDR3, as DNA: TGTGCCAGCAGCCACGGGACACGGCGGGGTGGCTATGGCTACACCTTC. It is translated as CASSHGTRRGGYGYTF.

The J gene is TRBJ2-1, the V gene TRBV3-1 (or the pseudogene TRBV3-2), with unresolved D. This CDR3 has 12 amino acids. Trimming removed 3 bases at V and 10 bases at J, with 10 bases between. The germline V gene has CDR1 LGHDT and CDR2 YNNKEL (reference sequence). CDR3 sequence (DNA): TGTGCCAGCAGCCAGGCCCGGAGAGAGCAGTTCTTC. It codes for CASSQARREQFF.

The table lists this clone with a few counts. In the same sample, other DNA sequences code for this CDR3. The chain recombines TRBV5-1 with TRBJ2-3; D is unclear. CDR3 length: 12 amino acids. Germline CDR1 reads SGHRS; CDR2 reads YFSETQ. V gave up 2 bases and J gave up 3 bases, with 4 bases separating them. Here the CDR3 DNA reads TGCGCCAGCAGCTTTTCGACAGATACGCAGTATTTT. Residues: CASSFSTDTQYF.

The chain links TRBV7-9 to TRBJ2-1, with D tentatively TRBD1 or TRBD2 (6 bases each). CDR3 size: 16 residues. V was shortened by 1 base and J by 0 bases, with 10 bases between the two germline ends. The germline V gene has CDR1 SEHNR and CDR2 FQNEAQ (reference sequence). Here the CDR3 reads CASSLVRGPSYNEQFF. The CDR3 bases are TGTGCCAGCAGCTTAGTTCGGGGGCCCTCCTACAATGAGCAGTTCTTC.

Regarding this clone: The same CDR3 arises from other DNA sequences in this sample as well. The chain has TRBV3-1 (or the pseudogene TRBV3-2) and TRBJ2-7; D remains unclear. CDR3 length equals 11 residues. Germline assignment: CDR1 LGHDT and CDR2 YNNKEL (reference sequence). V lost 1 base, J lost 3 bases, and 1 base lay in between. CDR3 nucleotides: TGTGCCAGCAGCCAAGGCTACGAGCAGTACTTC. Its translation is CASSQGYEQYF.

This chain links TRBV6-6 with TRBJ1-3; no firm D call. Between the trimmed V and J ends, which lost 6 bases and 4 bases, there was a span of 13 bases. There are 14 residues in the CDR3. Germline CDR1 MNHNY, CDR2 SVGAGI (reference sequence). CDR3 nucleotide sequence: TGTGCCAGCAGCCGGGGAGGGAGAGGAAACACCATATATTTT. Translating it yields CASSRGGRGNTIYF.